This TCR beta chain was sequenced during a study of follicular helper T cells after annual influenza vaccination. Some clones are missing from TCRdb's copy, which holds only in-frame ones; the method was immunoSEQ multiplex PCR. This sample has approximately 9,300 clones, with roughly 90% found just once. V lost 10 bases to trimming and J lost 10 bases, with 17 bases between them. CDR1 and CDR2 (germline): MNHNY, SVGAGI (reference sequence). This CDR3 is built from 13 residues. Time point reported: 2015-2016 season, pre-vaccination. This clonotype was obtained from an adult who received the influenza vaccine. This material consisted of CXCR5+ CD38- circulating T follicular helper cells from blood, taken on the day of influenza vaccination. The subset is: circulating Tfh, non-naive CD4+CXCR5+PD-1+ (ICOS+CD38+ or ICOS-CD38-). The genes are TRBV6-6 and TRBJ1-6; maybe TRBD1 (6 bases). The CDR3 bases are TGTGCCATCCAACAGGGCAAGGCCTCACCCCTCCACTTT. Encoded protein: CAIQQGKASPLHF.